A selection of T cell receptor beta chains follows, all from one sample in a study of blood T cells in healthy people across ages. TCRdb redid the calling of the 5' RACE reads with MiXCR, one entry per CDR3 protein. The table has about 840,000 distinct CDR3 sequences, almost 30% seen once; the top ten hold 10% to 13%. Separately, the same data were catalogued under a study of T cells of mothers and their children.

Sequencing was performed on blood. The receptors were gathered from a woman aged 40 to 49 in good health. CDR3s include the opening cysteine and the closing phenylalanine or tryptophan. The order of the fields is D gene, V gene, clone size, J gene, CDR3 protein, CDR3 DNA. A D gene is named only where the DNA matches it firmly. Rows may omit the clone size; those that give it use once, few, many or a size class.

-	TRBV6-1	-	TRBJ2-3	CASSPHRDPTDTQYF	TGTGCCAGCAGTCCCCACAGGGACCCCACAGATACGCAGTATTTT
-	TRBV7-9	-	TRBJ1-1	CASSQGAFTEAFF	TGTGCCAGCAGCCAAGGGGCTTTCACTGAAGCTTTCTTT
-	TRBV5-5	few	TRBJ2-7	CASSPALGFAHEQYF	TGTGCCAGCAGCCCCGCTTTAGGGTTTGCCCACGAGCAGTACTTC
TRBD1	TRBV5-6	-	TRBJ1-5	CASSAGTGVGQPQHF	TGTGCCAGCAGCGCCGGGACAGGGGTGGGTCAGCCCCAGCATTTT
-	TRBV9	few	TRBJ2-3	CASGPTDTQYF	TGTGCCAGCGGGCCCACAGATACGCAGTATTTT
-	TRBV15	few	TRBJ2-5	CATSRDWGAGETQYF	TGTGCCACCAGCAGAGATTGGGGGGCGGGAGAGACCCAGTACTTC
-	TRBV7-2	-	TRBJ2-4	CASSLGLNRYNEQYF	TGTGCCAGCAGCTTAGGGCTAAACCGCTACAATGAGCAGTACTTC
TRBD1	TRBV5-1	many	TRBJ2-7	CASSCTRDRGIYEQYF	TGCGCCAGCAGCTGTACCCGGGACAGGGGGATCTACGAGCAGTACTTC
-	TRBV7-9	-	TRBJ1-2	CASTQGKHGYTF	TGTGCCAGCACGCAGGGAAAGCATGGCTACACCTTC
-	TRBV25-1	-	TRBJ1-2	CASSWESAEKLSYGYTF	TGTGCCAGCAGTTGGGAGTCGGCAGAAAAACTTTCCTATGGCTACACCTTC
-	TRBV12-3/TRBV12-4	many	TRBJ1-2	CASSLSGFGGYTF	TGTGCCAGCAGTTTAAGTGGTTTCGGGGGCTACACCTTC
-	TRBV10-3	-	TRBJ1-6	CAISEGGRFGNSPLHF	TGTGCCATCAGTGAGGGAGGAAGGTTCGGGAATTCACCCCTCCACTTT
-	TRBV20-1	many	TRBJ1-4	CSARDGAGNEKLFF	TGCAGTGCTAGAGATGGAGCAGGGAACGAAAAACTGTTTTTT
-	TRBV5-1	many	TRBJ1-2	CASSRLFTYSEGYTF	TGCGCCAGCAGCCGCCTGTTTACTTATTCTGAGGGCTACACCTTC
-	TRBV12-3/TRBV12-4	-	TRBJ1-2	CASSPGTYGHTF	TGTGCCAGCAGTCCAGGGACATATGGCCACACCTTC
-	TRBV7-6	few	TRBJ1-5	CASSPQENQPQHF	TGTGCCAGCAGCCCCCAGGAGAACCAGCCCCAGCATTTT
TRBD1	TRBV7-2	-	TRBJ1-1	CASSIRTGGRGTEAFF	TGTGCCAGCAGCATCCGGACAGGGGGCAGGGGCACTGAAGCTTTCTTT
-	TRBV5-1	few	TRBJ2-1	CASSSLGLEQFF	TGCGCCAGCAGCTCTCTGGGACTTGAGCAGTTCTTC
-	TRBV27	many	TRBJ2-7	CASSLRRDGVAEQYF	TGTGCCAGCAGTTTACGACGGGACGGCGTCGCGGAGCAGTACTTC
-	TRBV20-1	many	TRBJ2-5	CSARGGSTETQYF	TGCAGTGCTAGAGGTGGTAGTACGGAGACCCAGTACTTC
-	TRBV5-1	-	TRBJ2-7	CASSLGVASGSEQYF	TGCGCCAGCAGCTTGGGGGTTGCTTCAGGTTCCGAGCAGTACTTC
TRBD1	TRBV12-3/TRBV12-4	-	TRBJ1-4	CASRQTGGGNEKLFF	TGTGCCAGCAGACAAACAGGGGGCGGTAATGAAAAACTGTTTTTT
-	TRBV7-3	many	TRBJ2-6	CASSFGGTGANVLTF	TGTGCCAGCAGCTTTGGGGGCACGGGGGCCAACGTCCTGACTTTC
TRBD1	TRBV5-1	-	TRBJ1-1	CASSLGNNRGHQEAFF	TGCGCCAGCAGCTTGGGAAATAACAGGGGGCACCAAGAAGCTTTCTTT
TRBD1	TRBV6-2/TRBV6-3	few	TRBJ2-7	CASSYGTGFYNEQYF	TGTGCCAGCAGTTACGGGACAGGGTTTTACAACGAGCAGTACTTC
TRBD1	TRBV7-9	few	TRBJ2-1	CASSFDRAMDEQFF	TGTGCCAGCAGCTTTGACAGGGCTATGGATGAGCAGTTCTTC
-	TRBV3-1	-	TRBJ2-3	CASSQGGLASPDTQYF	TGTGCCAGCAGCCAAGGTGGGCTAGCGTCCCCAGATACGCAGTATTTT
TRBD2	TRBV29-1	-	TRBJ2-5	CSVGLAGRNRETQYF	TGCAGCGTTGGACTAGCGGGGAGGAATAGGGAGACCCAGTACTTC
-	TRBV7-3	-	TRBJ2-5	CASSRDRDQETQYF	TGTGCCAGCAGCAGAGACCGGGACCAAGAGACCCAGTACTTC
-	TRBV10-3	many	TRBJ2-3	CAIQGSLVDTQYF	TGTGCCATCCAGGGGAGCTTGGTAGATACGCAGTATTTT
-	TRBV29-1	many	TRBJ2-1	CSVDAALGVNEQFF	TGCAGCGTTGACGCCGCTTTGGGGGTCAATGAGCAGTTCTTC
TRBD1	TRBV18	-	TRBJ2-3	CVSSPPSGQGTDTQYF	TGTGTCAGCTCACCACCGTCGGGACAGGGGACAGATACGCAGTATTTT
-	TRBV3-1	few	TRBJ2-1	CASSQGNPVSYNEQFF	TGTGCCAGCAGCCAAGGAAACCCAGTCTCCTACAATGAGCAGTTCTTC
-	TRBV6-1	many	TRBJ1-5	CASVQATEGRANQPQHF	TGTGCCAGCGTACAGGCTACGGAGGGACGGGCCAATCAGCCCCAGCATTTT
TRBD2	TRBV20-1	many	TRBJ2-7	CSASGLADHSYEQYF	TGCAGTGCTAGTGGTCTAGCGGATCACTCCTACGAGCAGTACTTC
-	TRBV3-1	many	TRBJ2-1	CASSQTNYNEQFF	TGTGCCAGCAGCCAAACTAACTACAATGAGCAGTTCTTC
-	TRBV7-2	many	TRBJ1-1	CASSLQGQNTEAFF	TGTGCCAGCAGTTTACAGGGACAGAACACTGAAGCTTTCTTT
TRBD2	TRBV5-1	many	TRBJ2-3	CASSLSPSGGADTQYF	TGCGCCAGCAGCTTGTCCCCTAGCGGGGGTGCAGATACGCAGTATTTT
-	TRBV7-2	-	TRBJ2-5	CASIKGVGETQYF	TGTGCCAGCATCAAAGGGGTGGGAGAGACCCAGTACTTC
TRBD1	TRBV4-2	-	TRBJ1-2	CASIPWTGVNYGYTF	TGTGCCAGCATACCTTGGACAGGAGTTAACTATGGCTACACCTTC
TRBD2	TRBV7-2	-	TRBJ2-7	CASSLSAGDPYEQYF	TGTGCCAGCAGTCTCAGCGCGGGGGACCCCTACGAGCAGTACTTC
-	TRBV10-3	few	TRBJ2-3	CAIRGEGTDTQYF	TGTGCCATCAGAGGGGAGGGCACAGATACGCAGTATTTT
-	TRBV5-6	-	TRBJ1-2	CASSFNSQGWDGYTF	TGTGCCAGCAGCTTTAATTCTCAGGGGTGGGATGGCTACACCTTC
-	TRBV21-1	-	TRBJ2-5	CASSKRGDATNWHQETQYF	TGTGCCAGCAGCAAAAGGGGGGACGCTACAAACTGGCACCAAGAGACCCAGTACTTC
-	TRBV5-1	-	TRBJ2-2	CASSLTRSSTGELFF	TGCGCCAGCAGCTTGACCCGGTCCAGCACCGGGGAGCTGTTTTTT
-	TRBV20-1	-	TRBJ2-7	CSARVRQLSYEQYF	TGCAGTGCTAGGGTTAGACAGTTATCCTACGAGCAGTACTTC
-	TRBV19	few	TRBJ2-3	CASSMPRGSATQYF	TGTGCCAGTAGTATGCCCCGGGGCTCTGCTACGCAGTATTTT
TRBD1	TRBV28	-	TRBJ1-5	CASSHDRAYQPQHF	TGTGCCAGCAGTCACGACAGGGCCTATCAGCCCCAGCATTTT
TRBD2	TRBV5-1	once	TRBJ2-1	CASSLDIASGSNEQFF	TGCGCCAGCAGCTTGGATATAGCTAGCGGGAGCAATGAGCAGTTCTTC
-	TRBV7-9	-	TRBJ2-1	CASSTGTSYNEQFF	TGTGCCAGCAGCACCGGGACATCCTACAATGAGCAGTTCTTC
TRBD1	TRBV12-3/TRBV12-4	few	TRBJ1-2	CASSLGQGAGNYGYTF	TGTGCCAGCAGTTTAGGCCAGGGGGCTGGTAACTATGGCTACACCTTC
TRBD1	TRBV20-1	few	TRBJ1-5	CSARGDRAAQPQHF	TGCAGTGCTAGAGGGGACAGGGCGGCTCAGCCCCAGCATTTT
-	TRBV7-2	few	TRBJ2-1	CASSTIWDTSYNEQFF	TGTGCCAGCAGCACTATCTGGGACACCTCCTACAATGAGCAGTTCTTC
-	TRBV14	-	TRBJ2-7	CASSQRSVGSEQYF	TGTGCCAGCAGTCAACGGAGTGTAGGTAGCGAGCAGTACTTC
-	TRBV28	few	TRBJ2-3	CASSLIQGLITDTQYF	TGTGCCAGCAGTTTGATTCAGGGCCTGATCACAGATACGCAGTATTTT
-	TRBV29-1	many	TRBJ2-5	CSVDAGAWETQYF	TGCAGCGTTGACGCAGGGGCCTGGGAGACCCAGTACTTC
-	TRBV6-6	few	TRBJ1-1	CASSYREGAFF	TGTGCCAGCAGTTACAGGGAGGGGGCTTTCTTT
TRBD2	TRBV23-1	few	TRBJ2-7	CASSQIRASGNYEQYF	TGCGCCAGCAGTCAAATCAGGGCTAGCGGAAACTACGAGCAGTACTTC
TRBD1	TRBV5-1	-	TRBJ2-5	CASSPLSGQGGETQYF	TGCGCCAGCAGCCCCTTAAGCGGACAGGGAGGAGAGACCCAGTACTTC
-	TRBV28	many	TRBJ2-5	CASTPIAYQETQYF	TGTGCCAGCACCCCGATCGCGTACCAAGAGACCCAGTACTTC